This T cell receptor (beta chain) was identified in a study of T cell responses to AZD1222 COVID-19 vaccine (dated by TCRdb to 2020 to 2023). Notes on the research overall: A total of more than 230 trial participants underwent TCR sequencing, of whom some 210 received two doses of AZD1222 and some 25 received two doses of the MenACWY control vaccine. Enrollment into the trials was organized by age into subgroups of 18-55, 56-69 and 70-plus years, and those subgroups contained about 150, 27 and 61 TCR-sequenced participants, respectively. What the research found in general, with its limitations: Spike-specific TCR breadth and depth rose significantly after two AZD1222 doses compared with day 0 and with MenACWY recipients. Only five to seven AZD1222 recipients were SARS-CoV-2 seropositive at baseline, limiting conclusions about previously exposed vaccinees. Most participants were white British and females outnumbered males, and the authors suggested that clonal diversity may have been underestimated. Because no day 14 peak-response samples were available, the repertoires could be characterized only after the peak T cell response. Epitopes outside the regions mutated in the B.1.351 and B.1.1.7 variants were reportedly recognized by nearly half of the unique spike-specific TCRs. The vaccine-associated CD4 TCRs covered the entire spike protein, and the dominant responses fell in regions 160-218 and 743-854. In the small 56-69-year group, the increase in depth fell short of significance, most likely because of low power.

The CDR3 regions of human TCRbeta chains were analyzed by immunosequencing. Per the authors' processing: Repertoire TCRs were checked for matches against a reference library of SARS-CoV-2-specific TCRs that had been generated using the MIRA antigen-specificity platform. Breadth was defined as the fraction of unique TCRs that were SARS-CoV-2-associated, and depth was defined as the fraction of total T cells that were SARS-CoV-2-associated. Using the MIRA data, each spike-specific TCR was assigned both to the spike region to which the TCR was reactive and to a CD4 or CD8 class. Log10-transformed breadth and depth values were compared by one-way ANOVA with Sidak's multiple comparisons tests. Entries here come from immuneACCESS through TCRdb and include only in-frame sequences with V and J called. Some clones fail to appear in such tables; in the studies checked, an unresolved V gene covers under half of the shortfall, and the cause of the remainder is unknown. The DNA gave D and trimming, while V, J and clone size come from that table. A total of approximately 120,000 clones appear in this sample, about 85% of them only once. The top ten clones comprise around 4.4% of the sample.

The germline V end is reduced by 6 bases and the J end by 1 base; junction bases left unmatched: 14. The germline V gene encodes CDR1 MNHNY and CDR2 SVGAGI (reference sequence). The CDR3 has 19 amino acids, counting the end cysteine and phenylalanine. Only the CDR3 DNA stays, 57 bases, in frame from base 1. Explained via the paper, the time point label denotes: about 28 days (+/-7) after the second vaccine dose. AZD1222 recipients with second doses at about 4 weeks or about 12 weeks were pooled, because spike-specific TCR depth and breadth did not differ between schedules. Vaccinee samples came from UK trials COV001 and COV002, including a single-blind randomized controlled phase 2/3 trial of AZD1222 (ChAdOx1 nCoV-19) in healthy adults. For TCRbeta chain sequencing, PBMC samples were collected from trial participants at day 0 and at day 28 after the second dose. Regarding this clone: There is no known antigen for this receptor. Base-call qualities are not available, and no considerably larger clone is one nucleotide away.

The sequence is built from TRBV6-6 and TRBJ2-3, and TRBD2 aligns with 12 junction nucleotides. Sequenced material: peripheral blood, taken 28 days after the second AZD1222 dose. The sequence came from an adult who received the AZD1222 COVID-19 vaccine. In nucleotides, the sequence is TGTGCCAGCAGCCGACGAGGGCCTAGCGGGGGGGGCCGCACAGATACGCAGTATTTT. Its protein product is CASSRRGPSGGGRTDTQYF.